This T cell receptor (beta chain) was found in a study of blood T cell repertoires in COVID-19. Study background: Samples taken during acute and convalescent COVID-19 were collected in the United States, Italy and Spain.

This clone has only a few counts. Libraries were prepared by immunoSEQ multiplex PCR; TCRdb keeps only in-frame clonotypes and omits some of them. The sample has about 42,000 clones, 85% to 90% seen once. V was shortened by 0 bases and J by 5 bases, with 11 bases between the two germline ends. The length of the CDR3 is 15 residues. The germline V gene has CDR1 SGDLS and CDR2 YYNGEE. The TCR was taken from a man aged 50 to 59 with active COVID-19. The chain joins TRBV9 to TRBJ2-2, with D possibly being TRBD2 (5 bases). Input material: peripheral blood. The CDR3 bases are TGTGCCAGCAGCGTAGCTCCCCGGGAAACCGGGGAGCTGTTTTTT. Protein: CASSVAPRETGELFF. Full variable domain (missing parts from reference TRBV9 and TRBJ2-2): DSGVTQTPKHLITATGQRVTLRCSPRSGDLSVYWYQQSLDQGLQFLIQYYNGEERAKGNILERFSAQQFPDLHSELNLSSLELGDSALYFCASSVAPRETGELFFGEGSRLTVL.